The rows below give T cell receptor beta chains drawn from one sample of a study of beta chain features in type 1 diabetes. Libraries were prepared by immunoSEQ multiplex PCR; TCRdb keeps only in-frame clonotypes and omits some of them. In the table there are just over 450,000 clones, over 25% of which are singletons. The source material was naive CD4+ T cells from blood. These TCRs come from a man aged 18 to 29 in good health. Both conserved end residues are part of each CDR3. Each record gives: CDR3 protein, V gene.

CACRDRGRIQETQYF	TRBV30
CAWDRGARETQYF	TRBV30
CASSVLPSSEQYF	TRBV9
CASSLETSGDYEQYF	TRBV5-1
CATSTRESYEQYF	TRBV15
CSVVSQWGRTNTEAFF	TRBV29-1
CASRDLGPGSYEQYF	TRBV5-1
CAITGDNEQFF	TRBV10-3
CASSLGGRGEQFF	TRBV13
CASSFRPVSGEQFF	TRBV7-2
CASSSIRDRGSYEQYF	TRBV7-9
CASSSWPTEAFF	TRBV28
CASSFGQSGDTQYF	TRBV7-9
CASSQGQGGDTQYF	TRBV5-1
CASSKAVALGFYNEQFF	TRBV7-2
CASSVDVGTQYF	TRBV9
CSAVGQITYEQYF	TRBV29-1
CAISEGTGGYTF	TRBV10-3
CASSPAGIKSTDTQYF	TRBV28
CASSDPQRDRVRQYF	TRBV25-1
CASSTLAGGYFF	TRBV19
CAWSRDSGTNEKLFF	TRBV30
CASSRLETQYF	TRBV18
CASSSGRDTGELFF	TRBV7-9
CASSVDTSGRTDTQYF	TRBV9
CAISAGEWNEQYF	TRBV10-3
CAWSPYNEQFF	TRBV30
CSAPGSTEAFF	TRBV20-1
CASSPRTGPSGANVLTF	TRBV7-9
CASSLMERRSNEQFF	TRBV7-2
CATSRGQTGRYGYTF	TRBV15
CASRNDRYGEQFF	TRBV28
CASSFTTYEQYF	TRBV7-9
CASSLDSGAFEQFF	TRBV7-9
CASSPIIAGGSYNEQFF	TRBV9
CASSPLAGEADTQYF	TRBV18
CASSPRGGGVYNEQFF	TRBV5-1
CASSRDLAYNEQFF	TRBV5-1
CAWRLPGEKLFF	TRBV30
CASSSGTDQNIQYF	TRBV5-4
CASSPTAGTGNTIYF	TRBV9
CASSVAGGGPTDTQYF	TRBV9
CASSTTDDTQYF	TRBV28
CASSATSGIVAKNIQYF	TRBV25-1